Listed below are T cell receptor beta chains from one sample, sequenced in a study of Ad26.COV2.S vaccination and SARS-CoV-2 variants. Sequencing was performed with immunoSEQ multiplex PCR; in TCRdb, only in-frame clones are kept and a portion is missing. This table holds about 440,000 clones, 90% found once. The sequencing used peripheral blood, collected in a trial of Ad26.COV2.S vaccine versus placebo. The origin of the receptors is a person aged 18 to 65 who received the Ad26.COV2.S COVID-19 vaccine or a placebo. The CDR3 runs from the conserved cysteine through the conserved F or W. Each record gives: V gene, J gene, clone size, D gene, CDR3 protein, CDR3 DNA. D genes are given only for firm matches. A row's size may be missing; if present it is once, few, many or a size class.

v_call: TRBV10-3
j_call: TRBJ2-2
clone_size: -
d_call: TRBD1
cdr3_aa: CAISRPDRGLTGELFF
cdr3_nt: TGTGCCATCAGCCGCCCCGACAGGGGGCTAACCGGGGAGCTGTTTTTT

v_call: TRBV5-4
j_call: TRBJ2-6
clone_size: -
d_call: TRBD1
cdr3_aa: CASRQAGTGGYGANVLTF
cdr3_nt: TGTGCCAGCCGACAAGCCGGGACAGGGGGTTATGGGGCCAACGTCCTGACTTTC

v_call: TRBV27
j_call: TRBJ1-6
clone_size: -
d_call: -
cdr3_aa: CASSLGGANSPLHF
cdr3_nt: TGTGCCAGCAGTTTAGGGGGGGCAAATTCACCCCTCCACTTT

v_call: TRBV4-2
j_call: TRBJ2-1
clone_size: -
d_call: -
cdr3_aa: CASSQDNEQFF
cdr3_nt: TGTGCCAGCAGCCAAGACAATGAGCAGTTCTTC

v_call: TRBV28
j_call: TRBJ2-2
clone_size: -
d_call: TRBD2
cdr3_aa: CASTSGGLAVNTGELFF
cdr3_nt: TGTGCCAGCACCTCGGGGGGTCTAGCAGTAAACACCGGGGAGCTGTTTTTT

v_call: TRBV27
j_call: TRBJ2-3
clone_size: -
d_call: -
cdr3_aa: CASSLRWEGHTDTQYF
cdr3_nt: TGTGCCAGCAGTTTAAGGTGGGAAGGCCACACAGATACGCAGTATTTT

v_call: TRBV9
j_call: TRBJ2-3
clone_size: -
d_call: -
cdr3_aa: CASSVGKGKITDTQYF
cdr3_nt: TGTGCCAGCAGCGTAGGCAAGGGGAAGATTACAGATACGCAGTATTTT

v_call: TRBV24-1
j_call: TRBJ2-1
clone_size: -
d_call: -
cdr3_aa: CATSDLGGSEQFF
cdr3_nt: TGTGCCACCAGTGATTTGGGTGGGAGTGAGCAGTTCTTC

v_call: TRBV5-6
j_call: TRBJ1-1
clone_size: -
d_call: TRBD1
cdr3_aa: CASSLAGDRANTEAFF
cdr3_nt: TGTGCCAGCAGCTTGGCCGGCGACAGGGCGAACACTGAAGCTTTCTTT

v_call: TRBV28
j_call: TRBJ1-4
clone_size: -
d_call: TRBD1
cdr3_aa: CASSTTGINEKLFF
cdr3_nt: TGTGCCAGCAGTACGACAGGGATTAATGAAAAACTGTTTTTT

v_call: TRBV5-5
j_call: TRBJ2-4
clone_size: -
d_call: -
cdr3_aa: CASSFWERNIQYF
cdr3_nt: TGTGCCAGCAGCTTTTGGGAGAGGAACATTCAGTACTTC

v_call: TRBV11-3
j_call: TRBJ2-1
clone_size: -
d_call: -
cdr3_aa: CASSLGDIWTDEQFF
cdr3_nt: TGTGCCAGCAGCTTAGGGGACATATGGACCGATGAGCAGTTCTTC

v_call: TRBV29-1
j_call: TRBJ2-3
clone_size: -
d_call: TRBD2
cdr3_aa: CSSTSGRDTQYF
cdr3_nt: TGCTCTTCGACTAGCGGCAGAGATACGCAGTATTTT

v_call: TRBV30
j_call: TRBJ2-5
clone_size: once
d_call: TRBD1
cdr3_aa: CAWSAPDRGQETQYF
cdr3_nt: TGTGCCTGGAGTGCACCCGACAGGGGGCAAGAGACCCAGTACTTC

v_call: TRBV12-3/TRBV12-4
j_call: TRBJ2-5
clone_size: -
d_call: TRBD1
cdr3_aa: CASSSPGQEEYF
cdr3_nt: TGTGCCAGCAGTTCCCCAGGACAGGAGGAGTACTTC

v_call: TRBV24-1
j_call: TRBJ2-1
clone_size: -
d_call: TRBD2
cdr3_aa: CATSDPGGDYNEQFF
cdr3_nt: TGTGCCACCAGTGATCCGGGAGGTGACTACAATGAGCAGTTCTTC

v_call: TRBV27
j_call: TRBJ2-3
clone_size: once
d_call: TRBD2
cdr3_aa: CASSFGGRRTDTQYF
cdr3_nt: TGTGCCAGCAGTTTTGGCGGGAGACGCACAGATACGCAGTATTTT

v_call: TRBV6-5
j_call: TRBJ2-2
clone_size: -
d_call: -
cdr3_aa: CASSSLANTGELFF
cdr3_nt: TGTGCCAGCTCCTCACTAGCGAACACCGGGGAGCTGTTTTTT

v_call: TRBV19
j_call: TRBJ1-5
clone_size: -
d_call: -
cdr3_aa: CASREMTGGGQPQHF
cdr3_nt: TGTGCCAGTAGGGAAATGACAGGAGGGGGACAGCCCCAGCATTTT

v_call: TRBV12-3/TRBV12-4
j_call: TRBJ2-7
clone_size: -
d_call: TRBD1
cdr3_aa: CASSWGQGYEQYF
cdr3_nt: TGTGCCAGCAGCTGGGGACAGGGCTACGAGCAGTACTTC

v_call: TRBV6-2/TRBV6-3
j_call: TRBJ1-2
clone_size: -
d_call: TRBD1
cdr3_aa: CASSYSTGLGYTF
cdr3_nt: TGTGCCAGCAGTTACTCGACAGGGCTTGGCTACACCTTC

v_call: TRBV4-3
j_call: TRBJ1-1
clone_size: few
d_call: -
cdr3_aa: CASSQDLEGFEAFF
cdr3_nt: TGCGCCAGCAGCCAAGATCTGGAGGGATTTGAAGCTTTCTTT

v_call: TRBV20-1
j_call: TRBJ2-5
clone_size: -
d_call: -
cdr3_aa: CSAYLQGQYF
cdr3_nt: TGCAGTGCTTACCTACAGGGCCAGTACTTC

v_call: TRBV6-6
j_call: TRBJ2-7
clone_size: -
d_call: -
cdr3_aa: CASSYFGGEQYF
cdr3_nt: TGTGCCAGCAGTTACTTCGGAGGGGAGCAGTACTTC

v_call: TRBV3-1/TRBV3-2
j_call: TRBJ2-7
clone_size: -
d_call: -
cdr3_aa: CASSLPVLYEQYF
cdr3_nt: TGTGCCAGCAGCCTTCCGGTACTATACGAGCAGTACTTC

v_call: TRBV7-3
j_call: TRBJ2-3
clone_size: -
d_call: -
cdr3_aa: CASSLSGSTDTQYF
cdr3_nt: TGTGCCAGCAGCTTAAGTGGTAGCACAGATACGCAGTATTTT

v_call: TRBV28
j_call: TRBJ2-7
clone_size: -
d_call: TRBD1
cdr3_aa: CASGRDRGPYEQYF
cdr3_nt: TGTGCCAGCGGGAGGGACAGGGGGCCCTACGAGCAGTACTTC

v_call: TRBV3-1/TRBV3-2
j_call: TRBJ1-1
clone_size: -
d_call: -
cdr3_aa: CASSQARQNTEAFF
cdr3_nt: TGTGCCAGCAGCCAAGCCAGGCAGAACACTGAAGCTTTCTTT

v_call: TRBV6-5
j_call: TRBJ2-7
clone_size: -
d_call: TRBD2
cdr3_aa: CASLAPSGRHEQYF
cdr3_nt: TGTGCCAGCCTAGCCCCTAGCGGTCGGCACGAGCAGTACTTC

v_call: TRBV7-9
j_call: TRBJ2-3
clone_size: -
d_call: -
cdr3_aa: CASSSSLRDTQYF
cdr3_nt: TGTGCCAGCAGTAGTTCCTTACGGGATACGCAGTATTTT

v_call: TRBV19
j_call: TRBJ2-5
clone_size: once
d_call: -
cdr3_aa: CASSMVFRDPYQETQYF
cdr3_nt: TGTGCCAGTAGTATGGTTTTCCGGGACCCGTACCAAGAGACCCAGTACTTC